The T cell receptor beta chain described here comes from a study of blood T cell repertoires in COVID-19. Study in general: T cells, B-cell-depleted T cells, or PBMCs provided the cDNA or gDNA that served as material.

The CDR3 consists of 20 residues. V dropped 0 bases and J dropped 3; count of bases not matched to a gene: 17. The germline gives CDR1 SGHAT, CDR2 FQNNGV. In this sample, this clone turned up a few times. Residents of about two dozen US areas, aged about 18 to 89 years, made up the participants. Sequencing used immunoSEQ multiplex PCR; TCRdb keeps in-frame clones, though not all of them. Of about 220,000 clones in the sample, around 86% were seen once. This chain connects TRBV11-2 to TRBJ2-1; TRBD2 matches at 7 bases. The sequenced sample was PBMCs or T cells enriched from blood (not recorded which). The source is a woman aged 40 to 50 with acute COVID-19. The CDR3 loop is CASSLDGLLAQTKYYNEQFF. CDR3 in DNA: TGTGCCAGCAGCTTAGATGGCCTACTAGCGCAGACAAAGTACTACAATGAGCAGTTCTTC.